Presented here are 4 T cell receptor beta chains from one specimen sequenced in a study of T cells in Graves' hyperthyroidism and ophthalmopathy. Amplification yielded TCR beta CDR3 regions, with RNA transcripts as the source. HTBI primers were the set used in a first-round RT-PCR of the TCR CDR3. TCRdb analysed the multiplex PCR reads with MiXCR anew, one entry per CDR3 protein. In the table there are about 250,000 distinct CDR3 sequences, around 24% of which are singletons. Sequencing used blood. These receptors all come from a woman aged 40 to 50 with Graves' ophthalmopathy.

This chain connects TRBV3-1 to TRBJ2-7; 7 bases are a match to TRBD1. This CDR3 spans 13 amino acids. V dropped 4 bases and J dropped 7; count of bases not matched to a gene: 7. CDR1 and CDR2 (germline): LGHDT, YNNKEL (reference sequence). The CDR3 DNA sequence: TGTGCCAGCAGCCTGACAGGGCAGGGAGAGCAGTACTTC. It translates to CASSLTGQGEQYF.

This clonotype was recorded at least ten times. This chain uses TRBV20-1 with TRBJ2-1, with TRBD2 matching 12 bases. CDR1 is DFQATT, CDR2 SNEGSKA, per germline (reference sequence). CDR3 length equals 14 residues. V lost 5 bases to trimming and J lost 4 bases; unmatched junction nucleotides: 3. The CDR3 spells CSAPTSGRYNEQFF. The DNA for the CDR3 is TGCAGTGCTCCAACTAGCGGGAGGTACAATGAGCAGTTCTTC.

The rearrangement links TRBV6-2 or TRBV6-3 to TRBJ2-2; a possible D gene is TRBD2 (5 bases). The V and J ends lost 6 bases and 0 bases respectively, with 14 bases between them. This CDR3 comprises 16 residues. Germline CDR1 and CDR2: MNHEY and SVGEGT. CDR3 bases: TGTGCCAGCAGACGACCGGGGAAGTCGAACACCGGGGAGCTGTTTTTT. Translated, it gives CASRRPGKSNTGELFF.

This clonotype showed up many times. This chain links TRBV7-6 with TRBJ2-3; D remains ambiguous. This CDR3 is built from 15 residues. V was pared by 5 bases and J by 8 bases, with 20 bases between. Germline V gene sequence: CDR1 SGHVS, CDR2 FNYEAQ. CDR3 nucleotide sequence: TGTGCCAGCAGCCCCCTAATGTCCGGATTTGTTACGCAGTATTTT. This gives the protein CASSPLMSGFVTQYF.